These 21 T cell receptor beta chains originate from one sample sequenced in a study of cytomegalovirus exposure and HLA in healthy donors. In the PCR, 60 Vbeta and 13 Jbeta primers were used. The repertoire was sequenced with immunoSEQ multiplex PCR; TCRdb's copy has only in-frame clones and lacks some. The data hold around 170,000 clones, with 75% to 85% observed a single time. Sequenced sample: PBMCs. These receptors were taken from a woman aged 25 to 39 in good health and CMV-seropositive.

This clone was observed once. The J gene is TRBJ2-5, the V gene TRBV28; 9 nucleotides line up with TRBD2. CDR1 is MDHEN, CDR2 SYDVKM, per germline. This CDR3 comprises 12 residues. CDR3 amino acids: CAVGTSWETQYF. As DNA, the CDR3 is TGTGCTGTAGGGACTAGCTGGGAGACCCAGTACTTC. The full variable domain, in which reference TRBV28 and TRBJ2-5 provide the parts outside the CDR3, is DVKVTQSSRYLVKRTGEKVFLECVQDMDHENMFWYRQDPGLGLRLIYFSYDVKMKEKGDIPEGYSVSREKKERFSLILESASTNQTSMYLCAVGTSWETQYFGPGTRLLVL.

This clone was seen only a few times. The DNA for the CDR3 is TGCGCCAGCAGCTTGACCTCAGGGGGCTACGAGCAGTACTTC. Its translation is CASSLTSGGYEQYF. V gene TRBV5-1 combines with J gene TRBJ2-7; 7 bases are shared with TRBD1. CDR3 length equals 14 residues. Germline trimming cut 1 base from V and 3 bases from J; bases unmatched to any gene: 4. Germline loops: CDR1 SGHRS, CDR2 YFSETQ.

The chain combines TRBV27 with TRBJ2-7, with a possible D match to TRBD1 (6 bases). CDR3 length: 14 residues. Trimming cost V 1 base and J 4 bases, with 11 bases left between them. CDR1 and CDR2 (germline): MNHEY, SMNVEV (reference sequence). The CDR3 DNA is TGTGCCAGCAGTTTATGGGGGCTTCCTTACGAGCAGTACTTC. This codes for CASSLWGLPYEQYF.

V usage is TRBV2 and J usage is TRBJ2-3; the D gene is possibly TRBD1 (6 bases). From germline, CDR1 is SNHLY and CDR2 FYNNEI. The CDR3 is made up of 12 amino acids. Trimming took 4 bases from V and 7 from J, leaving 9 bases between them. The CDR3 loop is CASSAQGYTQYF. CDR3 DNA sequence: TGTGCCAGCAGTGCACAGGGCTATACGCAGTATTTT.

The V gene is TRBV7-8, the J gene TRBJ1-1; D is possibly TRBD1 (6 bases). The CDR3 is 15 amino acids. Germline loops: CDR1 SGHVS, CDR2 FQNEAQ. V was shortened by 5 bases and J by 0 bases, with 13 bases between the two germline ends. Written as DNA, the CDR3 is TGTGCCAGCAGCCTGGGACACATAATGAACACTGAAGCTTTCTTT. Translation: CASSLGHIMNTEAFF.

The chain has TRBV7-9 and TRBJ1-1, with 7 positions matching TRBD1. The CDR3 length is 14 residues. CDR1 and CDR2 (germline): SEHNR, FQNEAQ (reference sequence). Losses at the gene ends were 6 bases for V and 2 bases for J; bases not matched to a gene: 6. The CDR3 nucleotides read TGTGCCAGCAGGAATACAGGGGCCAACACTGAAGCTTTCTTT. It translates to CASRNTGANTEAFF.

The chain joins TRBV4-2 to TRBJ1-3; a weak D match, TRBD1 (5 bases). CDR3 length: 17 residues. Trimming removed 0 bases at V and 3 bases at J, with 15 bases between. From germline, CDR1 is LGHNA and CDR2 YNFKEQ. CDR3 in DNA: TGTGCCAGCAGCCAAGACGCCCAGACAGAGTATGGAAACACCATATATTTT. This encodes CASSQDAQTEYGNTIYF.

This chain joins TRBV2 and TRBJ2-1, with TRBD1 matching 12 bases. CDR1 is SNHLY and CDR2 is FYNNEI in the germline V gene. The junction had 4 bases not matched to a gene; V was cut back by 7 bases and J by 6 bases. CDR3 length: 14 amino acids. CDR3 amino acids: CASKGTGGPNEQFF. The CDR3 DNA reads as TGTGCCAGCAAAGGGACAGGGGGCCCCAATGAGCAGTTCTTC.

V gene TRBV19 combines with J gene TRBJ2-1; 9 bases are a match to TRBD1. The CDR3 contains 15 residues. Germline V gene sequence: CDR1 LNHDA, CDR2 SQIVND (reference sequence). V shed 6 bases, J shed 4 bases, and the junction held 7 bases outside the gene matches. The CDR3 protein is CASRLDRGEYNEQFF. As DNA, the CDR3 is TGTGCCAGTAGACTGGACAGGGGCGAATACAATGAGCAGTTCTTC.

This clone was observed a single time. CDR3 DNA sequence: TGCGCCAGCAGCAATTTAAGCGGGGTGGGCACAGATACGCAGTATTTT. It is translated as CASSNLSGVGTDTQYF. This chain joins TRBV5-1 and TRBJ2-3; the match to TRBD2 covers 7 bases. This CDR3 contains 16 residues. Losses at the gene ends were 4 bases for V and 1 base for J; bases not matched to a gene: 9. CDR1 SGHRS and CDR2 YFSETQ come from the germline V gene.

The V gene is TRBV11-3, the J gene TRBJ2-3, with D perhaps TRBD2 (5 bases). The CDR3 is 14 amino acids. Germline values: CDR1 SGHNT, CDR2 YENEEA. The V end lost 1 base, the J end lost 5 bases, and 10 bases lay between the germline ends. The chain's CDR3 is CASSLGAVVDTQYF. CDR3 DNA sequence: TGTGCCAGCAGCTTAGGAGCGGTGGTAGATACGCAGTATTTT.

The chain is built from TRBV25-1 and TRBJ2-7; 7 nucleotides match TRBD1. V shed 5 bases and J 6 bases; nucleotides not matched to a gene: 10. Germline V gene sequence: CDR1 MGHDK, CDR2 SYGVNS. The CDR3 loop spans 14 amino acids. Here the CDR3 DNA reads TGTGCCAGCAGTCGGGACAGCAGGGCACTCGAGCAGTACTTC. This sequence encodes CASSRDSRALEQYF.

This clone was found a few times. This chain links TRBV5-1 with TRBJ1-1; D uncertain. The CDR3 is 13 residues long. V dropped 3 bases and J dropped 0 bases, with 6 bases sitting between them. From germline, CDR1 is SGHRS and CDR2 YFSETQ. In nucleotides, the CDR3 is TGCGCCAGCAGCTCCCTACTGAACACTGAAGCTTTCTTT. This gives the protein CASSSLLNTEAFF.

V gene TRBV10-3 combines with J gene TRBJ2-2; D is possibly TRBD1 (6 bases). Trimming shortened V by 3 bases and J by 0 bases, and 11 bases separated the two germline ends. This CDR3 region has 16 residues. CDR1 is ENHRY and CDR2 is SYGVKD in the germline V gene. The CDR3 spells CAISEQGPPNTGELFF. In nucleotides, the CDR3 is TGTGCCATCAGTGAACAGGGACCCCCGAACACCGGGGAGCTGTTTTTT.

This sequence joins TRBV27 and TRBJ2-2; D perhaps matches TRBD2 (7 bases). From germline, CDR1 is MNHEY and CDR2 SMNVEV (reference sequence). Trimming removed 7 bases from V and 1 base from J, with 13 bases in between. The CDR3 has 15 amino acids. CDR3: CASTAGAGNTGELFF. The DNA for the CDR3 is TGTGCCAGCACCGCGGGGGCCGGGAACACCGGGGAGCTGTTTTTT.

The V and J genes are TRBV6-1 and TRBJ2-5; TRBD1 aligns across 10 bases. The J call is uncertain, as TRBJ2-7 better fits the DNA end. The CDR3 has 14 amino acids. CDR1 MNHNS and CDR2 SASEGT come from the germline V gene. CDR3 sequence: CASRGTGATYEQYF. In DNA, the CDR3 is TGTGCCAGCAGGGGGACAGGGGCTACCTACGAGCAGTACTTC.

The V gene is TRBV6-1, the J gene TRBJ2-7; D is possibly TRBD2 (7 bases). CDR1 and CDR2 (germline): MNHNS, SASEGT. Trimming shortened V by 7 bases and J by 1 base, and 17 bases separated the two germline ends. The CDR3 loop spans 15 amino acids. The CDR3 protein is CASKVARGQSYEQYF. Written as DNA, the CDR3 is TGTGCCAGCAAGGTCGCGCGGGGGCAATCCTACGAGCAGTACTTC.

The V call is TRBV19, the J call TRBJ1-1; a possible D gene is TRBD1 (6 bases). Germline CDR1 LNHDA, CDR2 SQIVND (reference sequence). V shed 6 bases and J shed 4 bases, with 12 bases lying between them. The CDR3 length is 13 residues. CDR3 DNA: TGTGCCAGTAGCACGACAGGAACCACTGAAGCTTTCTTT. This encodes CASSTTGTTEAFF.

This chain uses TRBV28 with TRBJ2-3, with TRBD2 as a possible D gene (6 bases). The germline V and J ends were trimmed by 2 bases and 0 bases, with 12 bases remaining between them. The CDR3 runs 16 residues. Germline V gives CDR1 MDHEN, CDR2 SYDVKM. The CDR3 nucleotides are TGTGCCAGCAGTTTAGGTCTAGCGACTAGCACAGATACGCAGTATTTT. Protein: CASSLGLATSTDTQYF. The variable domain in full, completed from reference TRBV28 and TRBJ2-3, reads DVKVTQSSRYLVKRTGEKVFLECVQDMDHENMFWYRQDPGLGLRLIYFSYDVKMKEKGDIPEGYSVSREKKERFSLILESASTNQTSMYLCASSLGLATSTDTQYFGPGTRLTVL.

This clone has a single count. The chain has TRBV5-4 and TRBJ2-2; TRBD2 agrees at 8 bases. The CDR3 is 17 amino acids. J lost 5 bases, V lost 6 bases, and 15 bases had no gene match. Germline V gene data show CDR1 as SGHNT and CDR2 as YYREEE (reference sequence). DNA of the CDR3: TGTGCCAGCACCTCTCAGGGCGGGGGGCCCTTTACCGGGGAGCTGTTTTTT. This gives the protein CASTSQGGGPFTGELFF.

V gene TRBV4-3 combines with J gene TRBJ2-5, with D tentatively TRBD2 (5 bases). Germline V gene data show CDR1 as LGHNA and CDR2 as YSLEER. The CDR3 extends over 17 amino acids. The V and J ends lost 0 bases and 2 bases respectively, with 16 bases between them. CDR3 sequence reads: CASSQDARVPIQETQYF. In DNA, the CDR3 is TGCGCCAGCAGCCAAGATGCGCGGGTGCCTATTCAAGAGACCCAGTACTTC.